The source of this T cell receptor (beta chain) is a study of T cells in Graves' hyperthyroidism and ophthalmopathy. About the research overall: Before treatment of any kind, peripheral blood was taken at initial diagnosis.

Amplification of TCR beta CDR3 regions was performed using RNA transcripts as template. Researchers ran a first-round RT-PCR on the TCR CDR3 using the HTBI primer set. MiXCR, applied by TCRdb to the multiplex PCR reads, yields one record per CDR3 protein. The sample includes a few hundred thousand distinct CDR3 sequences, about a sixth seen only once; the top ten take roughly an eighth. There are 16 residues in the CDR3. V lost 4 bases to trimming and J lost 3 bases; unmatched junction nucleotides: 9. Germline loops: CDR1 LGHNA, CDR2 YNFKEQ. The sample was blood. The rearrangement uses TRBV4-2 and TRBJ2-3; 8 bases align to TRBD2. The sequence came from a woman aged 18-29 years with Graves' hyperthyroidism. CDR3 coding DNA: TGTGCCAGCAGCCGGACTCAGGGACTAGGTACAGATACGCAGTATTTT. Encoded protein: CASSRTQGLGTDTQYF.